This T cell receptor beta chain derives from a study of blood T cell repertoires in COVID-19. As for the study in general: Both acute and convalescent COVID-19 samples were obtained from the United States, Italy and Spain. Nucleic acid was either cDNA or gDNA, and it came from T cells, B-cell-depleted T cells, or PBMCs.

Source study methods: Reference gene primer amplification in the assay estimated nucleated cell counts. Generated by immunoSEQ multiplex PCR, the TCRdb table keeps only in-frame clones and is missing some. The DNA gave D and trimming, while V, J and clone size come from that table. The data show approximately 350,000 clones, approximately 87% seen once. Patients of the Seattle cohort, enrolled during active infection, were followed longitudinally. The CDR3 has 15 residues. Trimming cost V 0 bases and J 0 bases, with 8 bases left between them. Germline assignment: CDR1 MNHEY and CDR2 SVGAGI. The V gene is TRBV6-5, the J gene TRBJ1-1; tentative D call: TRBD1 (5 bases). Sequencing was done on a sample of peripheral blood. This receptor was identified in a woman aged 45 to 65 with COVID-19, enrolled during active disease. CDR3 DNA sequence: TGTGCCAGCAGTTACTCATCAGGGATGAACACTGAAGCTTTCTTT. Translating gives CASSYSSGMNTEAFF.